This T cell receptor (beta chain) is from a study of cytomegalovirus exposure and HLA in healthy donors. The assay was immunoSEQ multiplex PCR, and TCRdb's table has in-frame clones only and misses some. The table includes some 130,000 clones, approximately 84% detected once. V was trimmed by 1 base and J by 0 bases, leaving 12 bases between them. Germline assignment: CDR1 SGHRS and CDR2 YFSETQ. CDR3 size: 16 residues. Sample: PBMCs. The chain has TRBV5-1 and TRBJ2-3, with a possible D match to TRBD2 (6 bases). The sequence came from a man younger than 40 in good health and CMV-seropositive. CDR3 sequence: CASSLKEGGSTDTQYF. The CDR3 nucleotides read TGCGCCAGCAGCTTGAAGGAGGGCGGGAGCACAGATACGCAGTATTTT.